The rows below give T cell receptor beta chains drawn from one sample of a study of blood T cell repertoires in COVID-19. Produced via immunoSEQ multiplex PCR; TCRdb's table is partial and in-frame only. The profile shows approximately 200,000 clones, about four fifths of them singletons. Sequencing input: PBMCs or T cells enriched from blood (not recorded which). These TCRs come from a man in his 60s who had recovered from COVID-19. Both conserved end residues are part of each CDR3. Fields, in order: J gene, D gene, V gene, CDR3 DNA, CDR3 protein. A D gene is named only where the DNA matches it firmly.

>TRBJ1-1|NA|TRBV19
TGTGCCAGTAAACGGGACACTGAAGCTTTCTTT
CASKRDTEAFF
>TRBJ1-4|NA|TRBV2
TGTGCCAGCAGACGGACAGCAACTAATGAAAAACTGTTTTTT
CASRRTATNEKLFF
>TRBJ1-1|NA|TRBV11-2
TGTGCCAGCAGCTTACAGGGCCCGGGGGCTGAAGCTTTCTTT
CASSLQGPGAEAFF
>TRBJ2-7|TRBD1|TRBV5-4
TGTGCCAGCAGCTTGGCCTTAATAAGGGACAGGGGGATATACTCCTACGGGCAGTACTTC
CASSLALIRDRGIYSYGQYF
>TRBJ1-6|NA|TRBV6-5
TGTGCCAGCAGTTCCGCCCCTAGTTCACCCCTCCACTTT
CASSSAPSSPLHF
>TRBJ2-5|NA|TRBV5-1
TGCGCCAGCAGCTTGGGTGGAGGGAAAGAGACCCAGTACTTC
CASSLGGGKETQYF
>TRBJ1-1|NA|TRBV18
TGTGCCAGCTCGTTTCGGGGTTCCATGAACACTGAAGCTTTCTTT
CASSFRGSMNTEAFF
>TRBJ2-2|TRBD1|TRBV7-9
TGTGCCAGCAGCTTAGGACAGGGGGGGAACACCGAGGAGCTGTTTTTT
CASSLGQGGNTEELFF
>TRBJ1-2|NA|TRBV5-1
TGCGCCAGCAGCCTATTACAGGGAGAGATCTATGGCTACACCTTC
CASSLLQGEIYGYTF
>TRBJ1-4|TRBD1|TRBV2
TGTGCCAGCAGTCGGGGACAGAATGAAAAACTGTTTTTT
CASSRGQNEKLFF
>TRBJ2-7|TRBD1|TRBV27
TGTGCCAGCAGTTTAGCGGACAGGGGGCCCTACGAGCAGTACTTC
CASSLADRGPYEQYF
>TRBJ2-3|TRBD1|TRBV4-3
TGCGCCAGCAGCCAAGAATCCACAGGGGGCTCAGATACGCAGTATTTT
CASSQESTGGSDTQYF
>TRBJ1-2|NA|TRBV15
TGTGCCACCAGCAGAGGTCGCAGGGAAAATGGCTACACCTTC
CATSRGRRENGYTF
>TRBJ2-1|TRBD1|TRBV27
TGTGCCAGCAGTCCCGGGACAGGGGGGTACAATGAGCAGTTCTTC
CASSPGTGGYNEQFF
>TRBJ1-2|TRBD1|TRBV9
TGTGCCAGCAGCGCCACTCCCGTAACAGGGGATTATCGCTACACCTTC
CASSATPVTGDYRYTF
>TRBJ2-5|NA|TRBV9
TGTGCCAGCAGCCCCCGCGCTGTCCAAGAGACCCAGTACTTC
CASSPRAVQETQYF
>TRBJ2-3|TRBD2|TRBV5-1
TGCGCCAGCAGCAAAGGACTAGCACGCACAGATACGCAGTATTTT
CASSKGLARTDTQYF
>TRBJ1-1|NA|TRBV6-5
TGTGCCAGCAGTCACCAAGTCTCAGGGGCTGAAGCTTTCTTT
CASSHQVSGAEAFF
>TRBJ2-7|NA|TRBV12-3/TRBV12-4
TGTGCCAGCAGTTTATCGGGCTACGAGCAGTACTTC
CASSLSGYEQYF
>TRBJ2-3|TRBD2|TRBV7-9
TGTGCCAGCAGCTTATCCTCGCCGGGGAGGGCAGATACGCAGTATTTT
CASSLSSPGRADTQYF
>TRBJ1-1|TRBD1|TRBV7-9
TGTGCCAGCAGCACCGGGACAGGTGAAGCTTTCTTT
CASSTGTGEAFF